This TCR beta chain was recorded in a study of T-cell reconstitution after alpha-beta-depleted transplantation in children. The CDR3 contains 15 residues. V was shortened by 2 bases and J by 12 bases, with 20 bases between the two germline ends. Germline V lookup: CDR1 SGHVS, CDR2 FQNEAQ. The TCRbeta library was prepared with unique molecular identifiers. TCRdb analysed the PCR reads with MiXCR anew, one entry per CDR3 protein. Of over 120,000 distinct CDR3 sequences listed, about 9% are singletons. This clonotype was seen ten or more times. The rearrangement links TRBV7-8 to TRBJ1-5, with D maybe TRBD1 (5 bases). This TCR derives from a female patient aged 2-9 years who had a stem cell transplant for congenital amegakaryocytic thrombocytopenia, so the T cells may come from the graft donor. The sequenced sample was PBMCs, mostly from graft donor cells, obtained 180 days after TCRalphabeta/CD19-depleted stem cell transplant. The CDR3 bases are TGTGCCAGCAGCTTATTCCCGGGGACCAAGGAGAACCAGCATTTT. It encodes CASSLFPGTKENQHF.